Listed below are T cell receptor beta chains from one sample, sequenced in a study of T cells in Graves' hyperthyroidism and ophthalmopathy. Via MiXCR, TCRdb re-called the multiplex PCR reads, giving one row per CDR3 protein. This table holds 600,000 to 900,000 distinct CDR3 sequences, about 17% found once. Sequencing used blood. The receptors stem from a man aged 18 to 30 with Graves' hyperthyroidism. Each CDR3 is given with its conserved first and last residue. D genes are given only for firm matches. Clone size is stated in some rows and not others, as once, few, many or a class when expanded.

d_call	v_call	j_call	clone_size	cdr3_nt	cdr3_aa
TRBD2	TRBV28	TRBJ2-4	many	TGTGCCAGCAGTTTTCTAGCGGGAGTGATTCAGTACTTC	CASSFLAGVIQYF
TRBD1	TRBV30	TRBJ2-7	many	TGTGCCTGGAGTGAGGGACAGGGCGGGGACGAGCAGTACTTC	CAWSEGQGGDEQYF
NA	TRBV19	TRBJ2-7	many	TGTGCCAGCAGCTTGGACACTTCCTACGAGCAGTACTTC	CASSLDTSYEQYF
TRBD2	TRBV6-6	TRBJ2-2	few	TGTGCCAGCAGTTACCCAAAACAGCCCCAAGAGGGACTAGCGACCGGGGAGCTGTTTTTT	CASSYPKQPQEGLATGELFF
NA	TRBV7-8	TRBJ2-3	NA	TGTGCCAGCAGCTTAATCTCTTCGAGGGCCCTCACAGATACGCAGTATTTT	CASSLISSRALTDTQYF
NA	TRBV6-2/TRBV6-3	TRBJ2-2	few	TGTGCCAGCAGTTATCACCCTCCGGAGGCCGGGGAGCTGTTTTTT	CASSYHPPEAGELFF
NA	TRBV27	TRBJ2-7	few	TGTGCCAGCAGTTCATACGGCGGACGGAGATACGAGCAGTACTTC	CASSSYGGRRYEQYF
NA	TRBV6-4	TRBJ2-2	many	TGTGCCAGCAGTGCTACAGGGTCCGGGGAGCTGTTTTTT	CASSATGSGELFF
NA	TRBV5-1	TRBJ2-7	NA	TGCGCCAGCAGCCCTGGGATAGGAGACAGGTTCTACGAGCAGTACTTC	CASSPGIGDRFYEQYF
NA	TRBV12-3/TRBV12-4	TRBJ2-7	many	TGTGCCAGCAGTTCGGACCCCGACCGCCTCTACGAGCAGTACTTC	CASSSDPDRLYEQYF
TRBD1	TRBV4-3	TRBJ1-2	few	TGCGCCAGCAGCCAACAAATTGGGACAGGTTTCAACTATGGCTACACCTTC	CASSQQIGTGFNYGYTF
NA	TRBV20-1	TRBJ1-4	few	TGCAGTGCTCAGGTGGAGGGGAGCTGGGAAAAACTGTTTTTT	CSAQVEGSWEKLFF
NA	TRBV19	TRBJ2-7	NA	TGTGCCAGTAGTATCGGCAGGGGTGACTACGAGCAGTACTTC	CASSIGRGDYEQYF
NA	TRBV28	TRBJ2-2	few	TGTGCCAGCAGTTCCCGGGACTTACCGAACACCGGGGAGCTGTTTTTT	CASSSRDLPNTGELFF
TRBD1	TRBV12-3/TRBV12-4	TRBJ2-1	few	TGTGCCAGCAGCCCACAGGGGCGGTACAATGAGCAGTTCTTC	CASSPQGRYNEQFF
NA	TRBV6-1	TRBJ1-1	many	TGTGCCAGCAGGCAGAGGGGTGGGGGAGGGTTCACTGAAGCTTTCTTT	CASRQRGGGGFTEAFF
TRBD1	TRBV6-1	TRBJ1-1	many	TGTGCCATCCGAAACCATGGGTCAGGGGGTGCTGAAGCTTTCTTT	CAIRNHGSGGAEAFF
NA	TRBV5-4	TRBJ2-7	NA	TGTGCCAGCAGCTTGCCCAGGGGAGGAGACGAGCAGTACTTC	CASSLPRGGDEQYF
NA	TRBV18	TRBJ2-3	few	TGTGCCAGCTCACCACCGGGACCGATTAGAGATACGCAGTATTTT	CASSPPGPIRDTQYF
NA	TRBV29-1	TRBJ2-5	NA	TGCAGCGGTCAAAACAGTGACAACCAAGAGACCCAGTACTTC	CSGQNSDNQETQYF
TRBD2	TRBV6-2/TRBV6-3	TRBJ2-3	NA	TGTGCCAGCAGACCACCCTCGGGACTAGCGGGTTACACAGATACGCAGTATTTT	CASRPPSGLAGYTDTQYF
NA	TRBV9	TRBJ1-2	many	TGTGCCAGCAGCGCGATGGTGGAGGGCTACACCTTC	CASSAMVEGYTF
NA	TRBV11-2	TRBJ2-1	many	TGTGCCAGCAGCTTCGATCTCGCGAATGAGCAGTTCTTC	CASSFDLANEQFF
TRBD2	TRBV9	TRBJ2-2	NA	TGTGCCAGCAGCGCCCTAGCGGCGAACGCCGGGGAGCTGTTTTTT	CASSALAANAGELFF
NA	TRBV4-1	TRBJ2-5	few	TGCGCCAGCAGTCCAGACGGGATCGGGGCAGAGACCCAGTACTTC	CASSPDGIGAETQYF
NA	TRBV11-3	TRBJ2-3	few	TGTGCCAGCAGCCGGGAAGGGGCAGATACGCAGTATTTT	CASSREGADTQYF
NA	TRBV28	TRBJ2-7	few	TGTGCCAGCAGTTTATTTCCAGCTCCCTCCCTCGGCGAGCAGTACTTC	CASSLFPAPSLGEQYF
NA	TRBV20-1	TRBJ2-5	many	TGCAGTGCTGAGGCCCAGGGTCAAGAGACCCAGTACTTC	CSAEAQGQETQYF
TRBD2	TRBV9	TRBJ2-2	few	TGTGCCAGCAGCGTAGCTCTAGCGGGGAACACCGGGGAGCTGTTTTTT	CASSVALAGNTGELFF
TRBD2	TRBV28	TRBJ2-7	many	TGTGCCAGCAGTTTTATTGGCGGGAGCTCCTACGAGCAGTACTTC	CASSFIGGSSYEQYF
NA	TRBV2	TRBJ2-7	many	TGTGCCAGCAGTAGGGGACAAACCTACTTC	CASSRGQTYF
NA	TRBV7-9	TRBJ1-5	NA	TGTGCCAGCAGCACAGGAGGGTACAATAAGCCCCAGCATTTT	CASSTGGYNKPQHF
TRBD2	TRBV5-1	TRBJ2-1	NA	TGCGCCAGCAGCTTTCGGGACTATAGCAATGAGCAGTTCTTC	CASSFRDYSNEQFF
NA	TRBV3-1	TRBJ1-1	many	TGTGCCAGCAGCCAAGATCCGACGCCGGCTTTCTTT	CASSQDPTPAFF
NA	TRBV11-2	TRBJ2-1	NA	TGTGCCAGCAGCTTAGAGGTGCCGGGGCAGTTCTTC	CASSLEVPGQFF
NA	TRBV5-1	TRBJ1-5	NA	TGCGCCAGCAGCCCCGGCGCAGGGCTTTTTAGCAATCAGCCCCAGCATTTT	CASSPGAGLFSNQPQHF
TRBD1	TRBV7-2	TRBJ1-1	many	TGTGCCAGCAGCTCCCGGGACAGGGGTGGGACTGAAGCTTTCTTT	CASSSRDRGGTEAFF
NA	TRBV19	TRBJ1-5	few	TGTGCCAGTAGTAGGGGTCCAGAGCCCCAGCATTTT	CASSRGPEPQHF
TRBD2	TRBV28	TRBJ2-1	many	TGTGCCAGCAGTACCACCGACAGCGGGAGGGTTTTCCCCTACAATGAGCAGTTCTTC	CASSTTDSGRVFPYNEQFF
TRBD2	TRBV29-1	TRBJ2-3	once	TGCAGCGTTGAAAGAGCGGGAGTGAACACGCAGTATTTT	CSVERAGVNTQYF
TRBD2	TRBV2	TRBJ2-5	many	TGTGCCAGCCGAGGACTAGCGGGAGATCAAGAGACCCAGTACTTC	CASRGLAGDQETQYF
TRBD1	TRBV5-1	TRBJ1-1	NA	TGCGCCAGCAGCTCGATGATTCCCCGACAGGGACCTCACACTGAAGCTTTCTTT	CASSSMIPRQGPHTEAFF
NA	TRBV2	TRBJ2-1	few	TGTGCCAGCAGTCCCGTGCGGAGTCCCAATGAGCAGTTCTTC	CASSPVRSPNEQFF
NA	TRBV30	TRBJ2-5	many	TGTGCCTGGAGACCCCAAACCTTCCAAGAGACCCAGTACTTC	CAWRPQTFQETQYF
NA	TRBV12-3/TRBV12-4	TRBJ2-7	many	TGTGCCAGCAGCCGCGGAGGCGGGACCGAACCTATCGAGCAGTACTTC	CASSRGGGTEPIEQYF
NA	TRBV7-9	TRBJ2-1	few	TGTGCCAGCGAACATCGCTCCTACAATGAGCAGTTCTTC	CASEHRSYNEQFF
NA	TRBV24-1	TRBJ2-7	NA	TGTGCCACCAGCCTCGGCCCTACGAGGGAGCAGTACTTC	CATSLGPTREQYF
NA	TRBV5-1	TRBJ2-3	few	TGCGCCAGCAGCTTGGTTGAAGGGTTAGCGAGCAGCACAGATACGCAGTATTTT	CASSLVEGLASSTDTQYF
TRBD1	TRBV19	TRBJ2-1	NA	TGTGCCAGTAGTATGAACAGGGGGATTAATGAGCAGTTCTTC	CASSMNRGINEQFF
TRBD1	TRBV6-1	TRBJ2-3	few	TGTGCCAGCAGCACCGGGACAGGGTGGATAGATACGCAGTATTTT	CASSTGTGWIDTQYF
NA	TRBV3-1	TRBJ1-5	NA	TGTGCCAGCAGCCAAGATCCCGCAGGTTTTGAGGATCAGCCCCAGCATTTT	CASSQDPAGFEDQPQHF
NA	TRBV19	TRBJ1-5	NA	TGTGCCAGTAGTATAGATGCTGTCCGAGGCAATCAGCCCCAGCATTTT	CASSIDAVRGNQPQHF
TRBD2	TRBV4-3	TRBJ2-7	NA	TGCGCCAGCAGCCAAGACTGGGGTAGCGGGAGTGGGTACGAGCAGTACTTC	CASSQDWGSGSGYEQYF
TRBD1	TRBV6-1	TRBJ2-7	many	TGTGCCAGCAGTGAAGGGACAGGGGTTCGCGAGCAGTACTTC	CASSEGTGVREQYF
TRBD2	TRBV28	TRBJ2-7	many	TGTGCCAGCAGTCATAGCGGGAGGTGGCTTATTTACGAGCAGTACTTC	CASSHSGRWLIYEQYF
NA	TRBV30	TRBJ1-5	many	TGTGCCTGGAGTACGGGGGAAGGTCAGCCCCAGCATTTT	CAWSTGEGQPQHF
NA	TRBV6-1	TRBJ1-6	many	TGTGCCAGCAGCCCTGGACGGCGGGGGAATTCACCCCTCCACTTT	CASSPGRRGNSPLHF
TRBD2	TRBV7-9	TRBJ2-7	NA	TGTGCCAGCAGCCCTTGGACTAGGGGTTCCGACGAGCAGTACTTC	CASSPWTRGSDEQYF
NA	TRBV12-5	TRBJ2-3	few	TGTGCTAGTGGCCCAAGGGCAGGAACCTCTAGCACAGATACGCAGTATTTT	CASGPRAGTSSTDTQYF
NA	TRBV4-3	TRBJ2-6	NA	TGCGCCAGCAGCCAAGAAGCGGGCCACCCCCAAAGGGCCAACGTCCTGACTTTC	CASSQEAGHPQRANVLTF